The table lists the clone carrying this T cell receptor (beta chain) with many counts. The antigen is not known. A second about 6 to 12 cycle PCR used barcoded and J-beta primers. TCRdb processed the 5' RACE reads anew with MiXCR; each CDR3 protein has one entry. The sample lists approximately 700,000 distinct CDR3 sequences; around 32% were seen once. The sample comes from a study of blood T cells in healthy people across ages. Study results and caveats: Diversity estimates drawn from one million T cells were deemed underestimates. It was not possible, with unsorted PBMCs, to conclusively compare naive and antigen-experienced cells.

V dropped 5 bases and J dropped 1 base, with 15 bases sitting between them. Germline CDR1 is MNHEY and CDR2 is SVGEGT. The CDR3 has 15 amino acids. V is TRBV6-2 or TRBV6-3 and J is TRBJ2-7; D possibly matches TRBD1 or TRBD2 (5 bases each). The clonotype comes from a woman aged 80 or over in good health. Material: blood. CDR3 residues: CASSAIRDASYEQYF. The DNA of the CDR3 is TGTGCCAGCAGTGCGATCCGGGACGCATCCTACGAGCAGTACTTC.